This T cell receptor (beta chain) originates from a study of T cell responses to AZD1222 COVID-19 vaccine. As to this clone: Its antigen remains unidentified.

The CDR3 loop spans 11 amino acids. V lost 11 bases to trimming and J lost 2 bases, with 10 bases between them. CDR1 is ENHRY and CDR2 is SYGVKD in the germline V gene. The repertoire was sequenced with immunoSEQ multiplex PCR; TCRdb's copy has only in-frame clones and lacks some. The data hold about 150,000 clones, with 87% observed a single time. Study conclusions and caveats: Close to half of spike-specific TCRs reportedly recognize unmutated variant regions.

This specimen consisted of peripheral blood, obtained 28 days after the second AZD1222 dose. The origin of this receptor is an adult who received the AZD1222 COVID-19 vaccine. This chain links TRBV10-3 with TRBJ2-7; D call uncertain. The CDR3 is CALSLAYEQYF. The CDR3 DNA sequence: TGTGCCCTGAGTTTGGCCTACGAGCAGTACTTC.